A selection of T cell receptor beta chains follows, all from one sample in a study of yellow fever vaccine responses in identical twins. TCRdb re-derived calls from the RT-PCR reads in MiXCR, one entry per CDR3 protein. Counted here are about 20,000 distinct CDR3 sequences, over 65% occurring once; the ten biggest clones make up under 3%. Sequenced material: T cells from blood (PBMCs), unsorted or a sorted subset (not recorded which), taken before or after yellow fever vaccination (not recorded which). The receptors originated from a woman younger than 30 who received the yellow fever vaccine. Each CDR3 is given with its conserved first and last residue. The order of the fields is V gene, J gene, CDR3 length, D gene, CDR3 protein. A D gene is named only where the DNA matches it firmly.

>TRBV11-1|TRBJ2-3|14|TRBD2
CASSSGLATDTQYF
>TRBV5-5|TRBJ1-1|14|.
CASSQQGIVAEAFF
>TRBV20-1|TRBJ2-1|13|.
CSSRDQLVPEQFF
>TRBV5-6|TRBJ1-1|13|.
CASSLQMNTEAFF
>TRBV13|TRBJ2-7|15|TRBD2
CALIVRGLAGVEQYF
>TRBV2|TRBJ1-4|14|.
CASSEMLANEKLFF
>TRBV7-9|TRBJ2-7|13|.
CASSFSGAYEQYF
>TRBV6-1|TRBJ2-7|14|.
CASSASGGGGEQYF
>TRBV18|TRBJ1-6|16|.
CASSRNRDPRGSPLHF
>TRBV5-1|TRBJ2-1|14|.
CASNRGGEFDEQFF
>TRBV11-1|TRBJ2-1|20|TRBD2
CASSSELAGALTKSYNEQFF
>TRBV10-3|TRBJ1-3|13|.
CAIETETGNTIYF
>TRBV15|TRBJ1-4|14|.
CATSSGGPPDQLFF
>TRBV7-6|TRBJ1-4|15|.
CASSFGDGSNEKLFF
>TRBV7-6|TRBJ1-1|13|.
CASSLGFGGPPFF
>TRBV18|TRBJ2-1|15|.
CASSDRQGGHNEQFF
>TRBV29-1|TRBJ2-3|11|.
CSVVATDTQYF
>TRBV2|TRBJ2-5|15|.
CASRGFGHTSETQYF
>TRBV20-1|TRBJ2-1|13|.
CSAEVAGYNEQFF
>TRBV28|TRBJ2-5|16|.
CASTPGVSPTQETQYF
>TRBV7-8|TRBJ2-7|15|.
CASSWGRHASYEQYF
>TRBV10-3|TRBJ1-4|14|.
CAISDGGGMEKLFF
>TRBV18|TRBJ2-7|11|.
CASSPRAEQYF
>TRBV29-1|TRBJ2-5|11|.
CSVEGGETQYF
>TRBV4-3|TRBJ2-7|14|TRBD2
CASSQDGGGSEQYF
>TRBV7-2|TRBJ2-5|14|TRBD2
CASSFAGGLRTQYF